There are a few counts of the clone carrying this TCR beta chain. Its antigen is unknown. The J segment lost 3 bases and the V segment lost 5 bases, leaving 3 bases of the junction unmatched. The CDR3 has 14 residues. Looked up from germline, CDR1 is DFQATT and CDR2 is SNEGSKA (reference sequence). This entry comes from a study of identical twins. In TCRdb, the 5' RACE reads were re-called with MiXCR into one record per CDR3 protein. The repertoire includes 200,000 to 300,000 distinct CDR3 sequences, 7.5% of them detected once, and under 6% sits in the top ten. Findings and caveats of the study: Possibly, invariant MAIT and iNKT cells partly confounded zero-insertion analyses. Reduced insertions were recorded for abundant cord blood beta clonotypes, with no such pattern in memory repertoires. The study found that models underestimated out-of-frame TCR alpha sharing in monozygotic twins. The study drew conclusions from cross-sectional statistical analysis, not from following the same donors.

A further study also used this sample, focusing on yellow fever vaccine responses in identical twins.

The chain uses TRBV20-1 and TRBJ2-7, with 14 bases fitting TRBD2. Sequencing was carried out using CD8+ T cells sorted from blood. This sequence originates from a woman aged 18-29 years in good health. The CDR3 region is CSAEGTSGGYEQYF. The CDR3 nucleotides read TGCAGTGCTGAAGGGACTAGCGGGGGCTACGAGCAGTACTTC.